The rows below give T cell receptor beta chains drawn from one sample of a study of cytomegalovirus exposure and HLA in healthy donors. This table comes from immunoSEQ multiplex PCR, and its TCRdb copy is limited to in-frame clones, with some not included. The sample yields about 90,000 clones, less than 80% seen once. The sequenced sample was PBMCs. The receptors stem from a woman aged 50 to 60 in good health and CMV-seropositive. Both conserved end residues are part of each CDR3. The D gene is left open where the match is weak. Size is stated for part of the rows, as once, few or many counts, or as a class when the clone is expanded.

TRBV4-2	.	TRBJ2-3	.	CASSQDVRDTQYF	TGTGCCAGCAGCCAAGACGTCCGGGATACGCAGTATTTT
TRBV28	TRBD1	TRBJ2-7	.	CASSSGQGLITGIEQYF	TGTGCCAGCAGTTCGGGACAGGGTCTAATAACGGGGATCGAGCAGTACTTC
TRBV19	.	TRBJ2-2	once	CASSQGSTGELFF	TGTGCCAGTAGTCAGGGGAGTACCGGGGAGCTGTTTTTT
TRBV2	.	TRBJ1-1	few	CASSDQGSEAFF	TGTGCCAGCAGTGACCAGGGCTCTGAAGCTTTCTTT
TRBV7-9	TRBD2	TRBJ2-1	.	CASSMTSGGAGNEQFF	TGTGCCAGCAGCATGACTAGCGGGGGGGCAGGCAATGAGCAGTTCTTC
TRBV9	.	TRBJ2-5	.	CASSVDAEETQYF	TGTGCCAGCAGCGTAGACGCGGAGGAGACCCAGTACTTC
TRBV7-2	.	TRBJ1-1	.	CASILQMNTEAFF	TGTGCCAGCATCCTACAGATGAACACTGAAGCTTTCTTT
TRBV4-3	TRBD1	TRBJ2-1	.	CASSQEWGQAYNEQFF	TGCGCCAGCAGCCAAGAGTGGGGACAGGCATACAATGAGCAGTTCTTC
TRBV28	TRBD1	TRBJ2-7	.	CAGGTGGGYEQYF	TGTGCCGGCGGGACAGGGGGCGGATACGAGCAGTACTTC
TRBV28	TRBD2	TRBJ2-5	.	CASSRGGPQETQYF	TGTGCCAGCAGTCGGGGGGGCCCACAAGAGACCCAGTACTTC
TRBV9	.	TRBJ2-3	.	CASSPSGGGASTDTQYF	TGTGCCAGCAGCCCCTCTGGAGGGGGGGCCTCAACAGATACGCAGTATTTT
TRBV11-2	.	TRBJ1-1	.	CASSPTGYGDTEAFF	TGTGCCAGCAGCCCTACAGGGTATGGTGACACTGAAGCTTTCTTT
TRBV5-1	TRBD1	TRBJ2-3	.	CASSPGQGTDTQYF	TGCGCCAGCAGCCCCGGACAGGGCACAGATACGCAGTATTTT
TRBV6-5	.	TRBJ1-2	once	CASSYGLGGYTF	TGTGCCAGCAGTTACGGACTGGGAGGCTACACCTTC
TRBV2	TRBD2	TRBJ2-7	.	CASRIGAGGVNEQYF	TGTGCCAGCAGGATCGGGGCGGGGGGCGTCAACGAGCAGTACTTC
TRBV28	TRBD1	TRBJ1-4	few	CASSFPGQNNEKLFF	TGTGCCAGCAGTTTCCCGGGACAGAATAATGAAAAACTGTTTTTT
TRBV4-2	TRBD1	TRBJ2-1	.	CASSQEALTGVNEQFF	TGTGCCAGCAGCCAAGAAGCCTTGACAGGGGTCAATGAGCAGTTCTTC
TRBV19	.	TRBJ1-4	few	CASTNIGATNEKLFF	TGTGCCAGTACTAACATAGGGGCCACTAATGAAAAACTGTTTTTT
TRBV5-6	.	TRBJ2-1	.	CASSLDSRVLYNEQFF	TGTGCCAGCAGCTTGGACTCGCGGGTCCTGTACAATGAGCAGTTCTTC
TRBV19	TRBD1	TRBJ2-2	.	CASIPRGQGSTGELFF	TGTGCCAGTATCCCTCGGGGACAGGGGAGCACCGGGGAGCTGTTTTTT
TRBV4-3	.	TRBJ1-1	.	CASSQDFWGPGTEAFF	TGCGCCAGCAGCCAAGACTTCTGGGGCCCTGGCACTGAAGCTTTCTTT
TRBV7-6	TRBD1	TRBJ2-7	.	CASSPTGAEQYF	TGTGCCAGCAGCCCTACAGGGGCCGAGCAGTACTTC
TRBV9	TRBD1	TRBJ2-3	.	CASSYRDRGSDTQYF	TGTGCCAGCAGCTACCGGGACAGGGGTTCAGATACGCAGTATTTT
TRBV30	.	TRBJ2-6	.	CASPGGGTGANVLTF	TGTGCCTCCCCCGGAGGGGGCACAGGGGCCAACGTCCTGACTTTC
TRBV9	.	TRBJ1-4	.	CASSVEAGINEKLFF	TGTGCCAGCAGCGTAGAGGCAGGGATTAATGAAAAACTGTTTTTT
TRBV7-2	TRBD1	TRBJ1-1	few	CASSPFGTGSDTEAFF	TGTGCCAGCAGCCCCTTCGGGACAGGGAGTGACACTGAAGCTTTCTTT
TRBV6-1	TRBD2	TRBJ2-3	few	CASRGLVTTDTQYF	TGTGCCAGCAGAGGACTAGTCACCACAGATACGCAGTATTTT
TRBV7-8	.	TRBJ2-5	.	CASSLVSRQQETQYF	TGTGCCAGCAGCTTAGTGTCGCGGCAGCAAGAGACCCAGTACTTC
TRBV2	TRBD1	TRBJ1-1	once	CASRGDRTYTEAFF	TGTGCCAGCAGGGGGGACAGGACGTACACTGAAGCTTTCTTT
TRBV7-7	.	TRBJ2-5	few	CASSLGFVQQETQYF	TGTGCCAGCAGCTTAGGGTTCGTACAGCAAGAGACCCAGTACTTC
TRBV9	.	TRBJ1-5	once	CASSGRTGQPQHF	TGTGCCAGCAGCGGGCGTACGGGTCAGCCCCAGCATTTT
TRBV19	.	TRBJ2-2	.	CASSTQNTGELFF	TGTGCCAGTAGTACCCAGAACACCGGGGAGCTGTTTTTT
TRBV29-1	.	TRBJ2-7	.	CSVIGGSYEQYF	TGCAGCGTTATAGGGGGATCCTACGAGCAGTACTTC
TRBV7-9	.	TRBJ2-7	.	CASSLDSGNPYEQYF	TGTGCCAGCAGCTTAGATTCGGGGAACCCCTACGAGCAGTACTTC
TRBV19	.	TRBJ2-7	few	CASSIGGKTYEQYF	TGTGCCAGTAGTATAGGAGGGAAGACCTACGAGCAGTACTTC
TRBV28	TRBD1	TRBJ1-1	.	CASSLFGTGDLNTEAFF	TGTGCCAGCAGTTTATTCGGGACAGGGGATCTGAACACTGAAGCTTTCTTT
TRBV28	TRBD1	TRBJ1-2	.	CASSIGQGAYGYTF	TGTGCCAGCAGTATCGGACAGGGAGCCTATGGCTACACCTTC
TRBV27	TRBD1	TRBJ1-2	.	CASSYGQGYGYTF	TGTGCCAGCAGTTACGGACAGGGCTATGGCTACACCTTC
TRBV29-1	TRBD1	TRBJ2-7	.	CSARGQEERYEQYF	TGCAGCGCCCGAGGACAGGAGGAACGGTACGAGCAGTACTTC
TRBV4-2	.	TRBJ2-5	.	CASSRTSAGETQYF	TGTGCCAGCAGCAGGACTTCTGCGGGAGAGACCCAGTACTTC
TRBV4-1	.	TRBJ1-1	once	CASSQEIGEAFF	TGCGCCAGCAGCCAAGAAATCGGGGAAGCTTTCTTT
TRBV7-8	TRBD2	TRBJ2-1	.	CASSLSSSGESYNEQFF	TGTGCCAGCAGCTTAAGTTCCAGCGGGGAATCCTACAATGAGCAGTTCTTC
TRBV6-5	TRBD2	TRBJ2-1	.	CATSSGGPYNEQFF	TGTGCCACCTCTAGCGGGGGACCCTACAATGAGCAGTTCTTC
TRBV5-5	TRBD1	TRBJ2-3	.	CASSPGQVGTDTQYF	TGTGCCAGCAGCCCCGGACAGGTCGGGACAGATACGCAGTATTTT
TRBV6-5	TRBD1	TRBJ2-7	.	CASSPGTGRYEQYF	TGTGCCAGCAGTCCCGGGACAGGACGATACGAGCAGTACTTC
TRBV6-5	.	TRBJ2-3	.	CASSYSKPDTQYF	TGTGCCAGCAGTTACTCGAAGCCAGATACGCAGTATTTT
TRBV28	.	TRBJ1-3	.	CASSLRAGDGNTIYF	TGTGCCAGCAGTTTAAGGGCAGGGGACGGAAACACCATATATTTT
TRBV29-1	.	TRBJ2-1	.	CSVGVLQGNNEQFF	TGCAGCGTTGGGGTACTTCAGGGAAACAATGAGCAGTTCTTC